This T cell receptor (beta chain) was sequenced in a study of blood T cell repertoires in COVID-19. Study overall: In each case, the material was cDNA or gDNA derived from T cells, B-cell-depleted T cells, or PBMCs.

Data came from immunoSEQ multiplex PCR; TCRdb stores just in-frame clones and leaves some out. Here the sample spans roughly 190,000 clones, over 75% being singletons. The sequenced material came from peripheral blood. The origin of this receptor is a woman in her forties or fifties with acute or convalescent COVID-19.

CDR3 in DNA: TGCGCCAGCAGCTTGGGGGACAGGCGACCTTCCTACGAGCAGTACTTC. Amino acids: CASSLGDRRPSYEQYF. This chain joins TRBV5-1 and TRBJ2-7, with 8 nucleotides matching TRBD1. Germline assignment: CDR1 SGHRS and CDR2 YFSETQ. The CDR3 is 16 residues long. V was clipped by 0 bases and J by 1 base; unmatched bases: 6.